The entry that follows covers one T cell receptor (beta chain) sequence. Its antigen is still unknown. In the United States, treatment was given to all participants with HIV. The source of the sample is a study of long-term antiretroviral therapy in people with HIV. In the study overall: Initial samples were collected about a decade before the 2015 immediate-ART recommendation. General observations from the study: The clones with expansion before ART were dominant in the repertoire at all time points.

Survey-level immunoSEQ v3.0 assays were run. Assay: immunoSEQ multiplex PCR; the TCRdb copy retains only in-frame clones and omits some. This repertoire shows tens of thousands of clones, approximately 81% found once; its top ten account for roughly 10%. The germline V gene encodes CDR1 WSHSY and CDR2 SAAADI. The V gene lost 6 bases and the J gene lost 1 base, with 15 bases spanning the gap. The CDR3 sequence is 15 residues long. The chain recombines TRBV10-2 with TRBJ2-5; D is undetermined. Source: unsorted PBMCs, taken 2.4 years after starting antiretroviral therapy. The clonotype was recovered from a man aged 35-49 years with HIV. This CDR3 is CASSPDSDGQETQYF. The CDR3 DNA reads TGCGCCAGCAGCCCTGACTCGGACGGCCAAGAGACCCAGTACTTC.